The present T cell receptor beta chain was sequenced within a study of T cell repertoires in cytomegalovirus infection (dated by TCRdb to the late 2010s). For context, the study as a whole: The HLA type of each donor mattered for the analysis, because public TCR beta signatures pointed to carriage of CMV infection along with the matching HLA type.

V loses 6 bases of germline sequence and J loses 5 bases, and the interval between the two ends is 19 bases. The germline V gene yields MNHEY for CDR1 and SVGAGI for CDR2. CDR3 length: 15 amino acids, cysteine to phenylalanine. The entry retains the CDR3 DNA only, 45 bases that are in frame from base 1. What the study reported, not specific to this receptor: Cumulative frequency of public TCR beta family members discriminated carriers of CMV infection plus the relevant HLA type in this cohort and an independent roughly 330-donor cohort. The ex vivo response was dominated by HLA-C-restricted CMV-specific TCR beta clonotypes, and the single most frequent clonotype in two of eight donors was supplied by these HLA-C-restricted clonotypes.

The instrument was an Illumina HiSeq 1500. Through fastp at Q25 and MiXCR, TCRdb rebuilt clones from the public reads, retaining in-frame beta chains. Rows are combined by CDR3 protein, so each entry shows the most common genes and DNA. A total of 300,000 to 450,000 distinct CDR3 sequences appear in this sample, roughly 20% of them only once. 8.7% of the sample rests with the top ten. Concerning this clonotype: It has no known antigen specificity. Per-base qualities were not stored, and no clone one base away is much larger.

This TCR was sampled from a human donor in good health (CMV status not recorded). Some clones in this sample may be carry-over from other donors' samples. The chain is made from TRBV6-5 and TRBJ1-2, and TRBD1 may be the D gene, going by 6 matching bases. Sequenced input: PBMCs. For the CDR3, the sequence is CASSPGGAVNYGYTF. In nucleotide form, the sequence is TGTGCCAGCAGCCCGGGGGGGGCGGTGAATTATGGCTACACCTTC.